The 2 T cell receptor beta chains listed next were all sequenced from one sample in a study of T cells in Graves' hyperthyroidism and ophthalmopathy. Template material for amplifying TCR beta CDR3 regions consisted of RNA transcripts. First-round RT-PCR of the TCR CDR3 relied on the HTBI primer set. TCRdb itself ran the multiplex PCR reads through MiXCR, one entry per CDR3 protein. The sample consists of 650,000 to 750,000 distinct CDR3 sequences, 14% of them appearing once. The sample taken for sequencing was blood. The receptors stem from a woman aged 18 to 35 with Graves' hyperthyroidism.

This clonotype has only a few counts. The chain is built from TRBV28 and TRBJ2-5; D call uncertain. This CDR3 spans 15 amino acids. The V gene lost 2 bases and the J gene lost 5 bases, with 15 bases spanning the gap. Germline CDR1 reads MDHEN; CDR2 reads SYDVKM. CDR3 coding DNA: TGTGCCAGCAGTTTACCCGGACGGCCTCGGGAGACCCAGTACTTC. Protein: CASSLPGRPRETQYF.

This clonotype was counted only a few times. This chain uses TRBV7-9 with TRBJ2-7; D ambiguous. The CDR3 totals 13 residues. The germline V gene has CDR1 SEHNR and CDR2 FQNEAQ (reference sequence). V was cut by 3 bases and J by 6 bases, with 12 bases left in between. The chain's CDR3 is CASSLASSSEQYF. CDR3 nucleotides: TGTGCCAGCAGCTTGGCCTCCTCGAGCGAGCAGTACTTC.